This T cell receptor (beta chain) derives from a study of cytomegalovirus exposure and HLA in healthy donors. Healthy people donating bone marrow made up the donors. The PCR ran on 60 Vbeta and 13 Jbeta primers. Libraries were prepared by immunoSEQ multiplex PCR; TCRdb keeps only in-frame clonotypes and omits some of them. The sample carries 200,000 to 250,000 clones, about 83% recorded once. After removal of 5 bases from V and 5 bases from J, the junction contained 6 bases not matched to a gene. This CDR3 region has 14 residues. Germline CDR1 reads SGHAT; CDR2 reads FQNNGV. The source material was PBMCs. This TCR came from a girl aged 10 to 17 in good health and CMV-seronegative. V gene TRBV11-2 combines with J gene TRBJ2-4; 7 bases match TRBD2. The CDR3 region is CASSAGERENIQYF. DNA of the CDR3: TGTGCCAGCAGCGCGGGGGAAAGGGAAAACATTCAGTACTTC.